The next 5 T cell receptor beta chains were all read from a single sample in a study of CD8 T cells in ankylosing spondylitis. Study observations and caveats: A TCR beta motif of about 8 highly homologous variants appeared characteristic of ankylosing spondylitis blood.

Their cognate antigens are unknown. TCRdb reprocessed the 5' RACE reads with MiXCR, giving one entry per CDR3 protein. The table has around 540,000 distinct CDR3 sequences, roughly 12% seen once; the top ten hold 6.8%. Sequencing input: blood, either unsorted or a sorted T cell fraction (not recorded which). The receptors were sampled from a male donor with ankylosing spondylitis.

The genes are TRBV7-7 and TRBJ2-1; the match to TRBD2 covers 10 bases. Germline values: CDR1 SSHAT, CDR2 FNYEAQ (reference sequence). Trimming at V came to 5 bases and at J to 4 bases, leaving 5 bases not matched to a gene. CDR3 size: 15 residues. The CDR3 loop reads CASSALAGEYNEQFF. CDR3 DNA: TGTGCCAGCAGCGCCCTAGCGGGAGAGTACAATGAGCAGTTCTTC. Variable domain in full (rest from reference TRBV7-7 and TRBJ2-1): GAGVSQSPRYKVTKRGQDVTLRCDPISSHATLYWYQQALGQGPEFLTYFNYEAQPDKSGLPSDRFSAERPEGSISTLTIQRTEQRDSAMYRCASSALAGEYNEQFFGPGTRLTVL.

The V gene is TRBV18, the J gene TRBJ2-7; D ambiguous. Germline values: CDR1 KGHSH, CDR2 LQKENI. Deletions cut 2 bases from V and 0 bases from J, with 11 bases between. This CDR3 has 15 residues. The CDR3 is CASSPIRVPSYEQYF. As DNA, the CDR3 is TGTGCCAGCTCACCAATCCGAGTTCCCTCCTACGAGCAGTACTTC.

This clonotype has only a few counts. The rearrangement joins TRBV5-1 to TRBJ1-4; D call uncertain. This CDR3 spans 14 amino acids. Germline CDR1 and CDR2: SGHRS and YFSETQ. Trimming cost V 5 bases and J 7 bases, with 15 bases left between them. The CDR3, as DNA: TGCGCCAGCAGTCAGACTCAGGCGCGTGAAAAACTGTTTTTT. It codes for CASSQTQAREKLFF.

This clonotype was counted at least ten times. J is TRBJ2-3 and V is TRBV24-1; 13 bases fit TRBD2. Germline V gene sequence: CDR1 KGHDR, CDR2 SFDVKD. After removal of 11 bases from V and 1 base from J, the junction contained 5 bases not matched to a gene. The CDR3 consists of 15 residues. The CDR3 sequence: CAITSGRAGTDTQYF. The DNA of the CDR3 is TGTGCCATCACTAGCGGGAGGGCCGGCACAGATACGCAGTATTTT.

This clonotype was observed a few times. This chain uses TRBV11-2 with TRBJ2-5; no clear D. V lost 0 bases and J lost 4, with 9 bases in between. This CDR3 comprises 14 residues. The germline V gene encodes CDR1 SGHAT and CDR2 FQNNGV. CDR3 sequence reads: CASSLDVLGETQYF. CDR3 DNA: TGTGCCAGCAGCTTAGACGTGTTGGGAGAGACCCAGTACTTC.